This is a list of T cell receptor beta chains from one sample in a study of blood T cell repertoires in COVID-19. Some clones are missing from TCRdb's copy, which holds only in-frame ones; the method was immunoSEQ multiplex PCR. The sample lists a few hundred thousand clones; approximately 90% were seen once. The source material was PBMCs or T cells enriched from blood (not recorded which). These receptors originate from a man between 18 and 29 years old who had recovered from COVID-19. The CDR3 runs from the conserved cysteine through the conserved F or W. A D gene is named only where the DNA matches it firmly. Size is stated for part of the rows, as once, few or many counts, or as a class when the clone is expanded.

TRBJ2-7,TRBV7-8,TRBD2,-,TGTGCCAGCAGCTTATCTACGGCTAGCGGATACGAGCAGTACTTC,CASSLSTASGYEQYF
TRBJ1-4,TRBV4-1,TRBD1,-,TGCGCCAGCAGCCACGACGGACAGGGCTTTAATGAAAAACTGTTTTTT,CASSHDGQGFNEKLFF
TRBJ1-1,TRBV5-1,TRBD1,-,TGCGCCAGCAGCATGGGACAGGTGAACACTGAAGCTTTCTTT,CASSMGQVNTEAFF
TRBJ1-6,TRBV6-1,-,-,TGTGCCAGCAGTGAGGGGGGGTCTGGCAATTCACCCCTCCACTTT,CASSEGGSGNSPLHF
TRBJ2-7,TRBV12-3/TRBV12-4,-,-,TGTGCCAGCAGTACTGGTCCCACGGGGGAGCAGTACTTC,CASSTGPTGEQYF
TRBJ1-1,TRBV10-3,TRBD1,-,TGTGCCATCAGGATGACAGGGGACAACACTGAAGCTTTCTTT,CAIRMTGDNTEAFF
TRBJ1-2,TRBV2,-,-,TGTGCCAGCAGCGTTAAGCCCGACAGCCGCTATGGCTACACCTTC,CASSVKPDSRYGYTF
TRBJ1-5,TRBV6-5,-,-,TGTGCCACCCGGCGGGATAGCAATCAGCCCCAGCATTTT,CATRRDSNQPQHF
TRBJ2-3,TRBV27,-,-,TGTGCCAGCAGTTTATCCGGTCTGGGGGCCTCTAGCACAGATACGCAGTATTTT,CASSLSGLGASSTDTQYF
TRBJ2-7,TRBV19,-,once,TGTGCCAGTAGTGAGGTGGCCGGAACAGGCATTCGTTCCTACGAGCAGTACTTC,CASSEVAGTGIRSYEQYF
TRBJ2-3,TRBV9,-,-,TGTGCCAGCAGCGTAGTTCCCCAACACACAGATACGCAGTATTTT,CASSVVPQHTDTQYF
TRBJ1-2,TRBV3-1/TRBV3-2,-,-,TGTGCCAGCAGCTCACAGGGTGACTATGGCTACACCTTC,CASSSQGDYGYTF
TRBJ2-7,TRBV19,TRBD2,-,TGTGCCAGTAGTATAGAAGTAGCGGGAACTCCTACGAAGCAGTACTTC,CASSIEVAGTPTKQYF
TRBJ2-7,TRBV28,TRBD1,-,TGTGCCAGCAGTGAGGGACAGGGGGCGAGAGAGCAGTACTTC,CASSEGQGAREQYF
TRBJ2-7,TRBV3-1/TRBV3-2,-,-,TGTGCCAGCAGCCTCAGGTCAGGGCCCTACGAGCAGTACTTC,CASSLRSGPYEQYF
TRBJ1-5,TRBV19,TRBD1,-,TGTGCCAGTAGTAACCCCGGACAGGTGAATCAGCCCCAGCATTTT,CASSNPGQVNQPQHF
TRBJ1-1,TRBV19,TRBD1,-,TGTGCCAGTAGTATCCACGGGGACAGGATGAACACTGAAGCTTTCTTT,CASSIHGDRMNTEAFF
TRBJ1-2,TRBV6-5,-,few,TGTGCCAGCAGCGAGGGATCGAACTATGGCTACACCTTC,CASSEGSNYGYTF
TRBJ2-5,TRBV3-1/TRBV3-2,TRBD2,-,TGTGCCAGCAGCCAAGGACTAGCGGGGGGGCGTGAGACCCAGTACTTC,CASSQGLAGGRETQYF
TRBJ2-1,TRBV14,-,-,TGTGCCAGCAGCCAAGCTTTAATTAATGAGCAGTTCTTC,CASSQALINEQFF
TRBJ1-1,TRBV19,-,-,TGTGCCAGTAGTATCCCAGGGGCGAGGTCTTTCTTT,CASSIPGARSFF
TRBJ1-2,TRBV19,TRBD1,once,TGTGCCAGTAGGGGACAGGGTAATGGCTACACCTTC,CASRGQGNGYTF
TRBJ1-5,TRBV24-1,TRBD1,-,TGTGCCACCAGTGAATCCGGGACAGGGGTGAATCAGCCCCAGCATTTT,CATSESGTGVNQPQHF
TRBJ2-3,TRBV11-2,TRBD2,-,TGTGCCAGCAGCATCGGGACTAGCGGGAGAAGCACAGATACGCAGTATTTT,CASSIGTSGRSTDTQYF
TRBJ1-3,TRBV5-1,TRBD1,-,TGCGCCAGCAGCTTCGGACAGGGTGGAAACACCATATATTTT,CASSFGQGGNTIYF
TRBJ1-1,TRBV7-3,TRBD1,-,TGTGCCAGCAGCGCACAGGGGTCCACTGAAGCTTTCTTT,CASSAQGSTEAFF
TRBJ2-7,TRBV2,-,-,TGTGCCAGCAGCGAGGAGTCCTACGAGCAGTACTTC,CASSEESYEQYF
TRBJ2-7,TRBV2,TRBD2,-,TGTGCCAGCAAGGAAATCCTCGGGGGGTACGAGCAGTACTTC,CASKEILGGYEQYF
TRBJ1-2,TRBV12-5,TRBD1,-,TGTGCTAGTGGTTTGGTATCACCAGGGGGCCGGGGCTACACCTTC,CASGLVSPGGRGYTF
TRBJ2-3,TRBV30,-,-,TGTGCCTGGAGTTTCTCCGAGACAAATACGCAGTATTTT,CAWSFSETNTQYF
TRBJ2-2,TRBV5-1,TRBD2,once,TGCGCCAGCAGCTACGGTGTGACTAGCGGGATTGGGGAGCTGTTTTTT,CASSYGVTSGIGELFF